This entry lists 20 T cell receptor beta chains sequenced from one sample in a study of blood T cell repertoires in COVID-19. The assay was immunoSEQ multiplex PCR, and TCRdb's table has in-frame clones only and misses some. This sample yields hundreds of thousands of clones, of which 80% to 90% are seen a single time; more than 5.5% belongs to the top ten. The sequencing sample was made of peripheral blood. The receptors were gathered from a man older than 75 with acute or convalescent COVID-19.

The rearrangement links TRBV2 to TRBJ2-3, with TRBD1 identical over 8 bases. CDR3 length equals 15 residues. Germline V gene lookup returns CDR1 SNHLY and CDR2 FYNNEI. V trimming: 5 bases; J trimming: 3 bases; junction bases outside the gene matches: 7. CDR3 nucleotide sequence: TGTGCCAGCAGTCCCGGGACAGGACGGACAGATACGCAGTATTTT. Its protein is CASSPGTGRTDTQYF.

This clone was seen once. Here the CDR3 reads CASSIGTGGTLGYTF. For the CDR3, the DNA is TGTGCCAGTAGTATTGGGACAGGGGGGACTTTAGGCTACACCTTC. This chain connects TRBV19 to TRBJ1-2, with 11 positions matching TRBD1. CDR1 is LNHDA and CDR2 is SQIVND in the germline V gene (reference sequence). This CDR3 comprises 15 residues. The V gene end was trimmed by 3 bases and the J gene end by 8 bases; junction bases not matched to a gene: 8.

The table lists this clone with a count of one. This chain links TRBV5-5 with TRBJ1-5, with 7 bases identical to TRBD1. Germline CDR1 SGHKS, CDR2 YYEKEE (reference sequence). This CDR3 is 15 amino acids long. Trimming cost V 2 bases and J 3 bases; bases outside gene matches: 5. CDR3 bases: TGTGCCAGCAGCTTACAGGGGACCGTCAATCAGCCCCAGCATTTT. It is translated as CASSLQGTVNQPQHF. Drawing the rest from reference TRBV5-5 and TRBJ1-5, the complete variable domain is DAGVTQSPTHLIKTRGQQVTLRCSPISGHKSVSWYQQVLGQGPQFIFQYYEKEERGRGNFPDRFSARQFPNYSSELNVNALLLGDSALYLCASSLQGTVNQPQHFGDGTRLSIL.

In DNA, the CDR3 is TGTGCCAGCAAGGCAGGGGGCGGGGGGGGCTATGGCTACACCTTC. It specifies CASKAGGGGGYGYTF. The chain couples TRBV27 to TRBJ1-2; 8 positions match TRBD1. V shed 7 bases, J shed 4 bases, and the junction held 11 bases outside the gene matches. The CDR3 has 15 amino acids. Germline V CDR1 and CDR2: MNHEY, SMNVEV (reference sequence).

The V and J genes are TRBV5-1 and TRBJ1-2, with D unclear. The CDR3 has 19 amino acids. Germline V gene sequence: CDR1 SGHRS, CDR2 YFSETQ. V lost 9 bases, J lost 0 bases, and 30 bases lay in between. In DNA form, the CDR3 reads TGCGCCACTAAGCTCGGGAATCCAGATTACTTATTAGCTAACTATGGCTACACCTTC. Its translation: CATKLGNPDYLLANYGYTF.

The chain is built from TRBV4-3 and TRBJ1-2; maybe TRBD1 (6 bases). This CDR3 has 16 residues. The germline V and J ends were trimmed by 0 bases and 8 bases, with 19 bases remaining between them. Germline-derived CDR1 and CDR2 are LGHNA and YSLEER. DNA of the CDR3: TGCGCCAGCAGCCAAGATTCGCAGAGGGGGTTGTTAGGCTACACCTTC. Translation gives CASSQDSQRGLLGYTF.

Only a few counts were recorded for this clone. The chain is built from TRBV3-1 (or the pseudogene TRBV3-2) and TRBJ1-1; possibly TRBD1 for D (6 bases). Trimming removed 8 bases at V and 8 bases at J, with 15 bases between. This CDR3 has 12 residues. Germline V lookup: CDR1 LGHDT, CDR2 YNNKEL (reference sequence). CDR3 in amino acids: CASGTGYREAFF. CDR3 nucleotide sequence: TGTGCCAGCGGCACAGGGTATAGGGAAGCTTTCTTT.

The rearrangement uses TRBV14 and TRBJ2-2; TRBD1 matches 9 bases. The CDR3 is made up of 15 amino acids. The V gene's germline CDR1 is SGHDN and CDR2 FVKESK. J was trimmed by 4 bases and V by 4 bases; bases with no gene match: 4. The CDR3 region has the DNA TGTGCCAGCAGCCGCTGGACAGGGGTCACCGGGGAGCTGTTTTTT. Its protein is CASSRWTGVTGELFF.

The chain links TRBV28 to TRBJ2-4, with TRBD1 as a possible D gene (5 bases). The germline CDR1 and CDR2 sequences are MDHEN and SYDVKM. This CDR3 comprises 13 residues. Deletions cut 6 bases from V and 4 bases from J, with 10 bases between. As DNA, the CDR3 is TGTGCCAGCAGAGGGGCCACGAAAAACATTCAGTACTTC. Translation gives CASRGATKNIQYF.

The chain employs TRBV5-1 and TRBJ2-3, with TRBD2 identical over 8 bases. V lost 7 bases and J lost 3; bases outside the gene matches: 7. Germline V gene data show CDR1 as SGHRS and CDR2 as YFSETQ. The CDR3 sequence is 14 residues long. CDR3 sequence reads: CASGVAGLTDTQYF. The CDR3 nucleotides read TGCGCCAGCGGGGTAGCGGGATTGACAGATACGCAGTATTTT.

The rearrangement uses TRBV30 and TRBJ2-1; 10 positions match TRBD1. The CDR3 spans 14 residues. The germline V gene has CDR1 GTSNPN and CDR2 SVGIG (reference sequence). The trim removed 7 bases at V and 4 bases at J, leaving 7 bases unmatched. This CDR3 reads CALWTGGSYNEQFF. The DNA for the CDR3 is TGTGCCTTATGGACAGGGGGTTCGTACAATGAGCAGTTCTTC.

This chain joins TRBV7-9 and TRBJ1-1; unclear D gene. The CDR3 has 15 amino acids. V shed 1 base and J shed 2 bases, with 11 bases lying between them. From germline, CDR1 is SEHNR and CDR2 FQNEAQ (reference sequence). The CDR3 sequence: CASSLEAGLNTEAFF. CDR3 DNA sequence: TGTGCCAGCAGCTTAGAGGCAGGACTAAACACTGAAGCTTTCTTT.

V gene TRBV7-2 combines with J gene TRBJ2-5; 12 positions match TRBD2. This CDR3 is 16 amino acids long. V gave up 2 bases and J gave up 5 bases; unmatched junction bases: 6. Germline CDR1 SGHTA, CDR2 FQGNSA. CDR3 nucleotides: TGTGCCAGCAGCTTAATTCGGCTAGCGGGAGGGGAGACCCAGTACTTC. Residues: CASSLIRLAGGETQYF. Based on the CDR3 plus reference TRBV7-2 and TRBJ2-5, the full variable domain is GAGVSQSPSNKVTEKGKDVELRCDPISGHTALYWYRQSLGQGLEFLIYFQGNSAPDKSGLPSDRFSAERTGGSVSTLTIQRTQQEDSAVYLCASSLIRLAGGETQYFGPGTRLLVL.

The genes are TRBV6-6 and TRBJ2-4; 7 bases are a match to TRBD2. Germline CDR1 and CDR2: MNHNY and SVGAGI (reference sequence). The CDR3 has 15 amino acids. J was trimmed by 2 bases and V by 9 bases; bases with no gene match: 10. This chain's CDR3 is CAREKSGKPKNIQYF. The CDR3 coding sequence is TGTGCCAGGGAGAAGAGCGGGAAGCCCAAAAACATTCAGTACTTC.

The chain employs TRBV3-1 (or the pseudogene TRBV3-2) and TRBJ1-4, with a weak D call TRBD1 (6 bases). CDR1 is LGHDT and CDR2 is YNNKEL in the germline V gene (reference sequence). CDR3 length: 15 residues. V lost 4 bases and J 3 bases, leaving 12 bases between the germline ends. CDR3 DNA sequence: TGTGCCAGCAGCCCCAACCAGGGGCCTAATGAAAAACTGTTTTTT. Translation gives CASSPNQGPNEKLFF.

The V call is TRBV21-1, the J call TRBJ1-4. TRBV21-1 is designated a pseudogene. The CDR3 loop spans 18 amino acids. CDR3 DNA: TGTGCCAGCAGCAAACGCGGTGGCCCGAATGCAACTAATGAAAAACTGTTTTTT. This sequence encodes CASSKRGGPNATNEKLFF.

V gene TRBV7-9 combines with J gene TRBJ1-2; a possible D gene is TRBD1 (6 bases). V was clipped by 6 bases and J by 1 base, with 21 bases between them. The CDR3 loop spans 17 amino acids. Germline V CDR1 and CDR2: SEHNR, FQNEAQ (reference sequence). CDR3 DNA sequence: TGTGCCAGCAGACCCCCCTTCAGGGACAAGGATAACTATGGCTACACCTTC. Translated, it gives CASRPPFRDKDNYGYTF.

The rearrangement joins TRBV29-1 to TRBJ1-1; D is ambiguous. Germline assignment: CDR1 SQVTM and CDR2 ANQGSEA. This CDR3 region has 11 residues. CDR3 residues: CSLGRTTEAFF. In DNA form, the CDR3 reads TGCAGTCTGGGGAGGACCACTGAAGCTTTCTTT.

This chain joins TRBV7-8 and TRBJ1-2; D may be TRBD1 (6 bases). Germline V lookup: CDR1 SGHVS, CDR2 FQNEAQ. V shed 1 base and J shed 3 bases, with 9 bases lying between them. This CDR3 has 14 amino acids. CDR3 DNA sequence: TGTGCCAGCAGCTTAGAGGCAGGGGACTATGGCTACACCTTC. Its protein product is CASSLEAGDYGYTF.

The chain uses TRBV19 and TRBJ1-1; 9 bases are shared with TRBD1. The CDR3 is 14 residues long. V shed 8 bases and J 5 bases; nucleotides not matched to a gene: 9. Germline lookup yields CDR1 LNHDA and CDR2 SQIVND (reference sequence). This chain's CDR3 is CASCRDRVITEAFF. Here the CDR3 DNA reads TGTGCCAGTTGCCGGGACAGGGTTATTACTGAAGCTTTCTTT.